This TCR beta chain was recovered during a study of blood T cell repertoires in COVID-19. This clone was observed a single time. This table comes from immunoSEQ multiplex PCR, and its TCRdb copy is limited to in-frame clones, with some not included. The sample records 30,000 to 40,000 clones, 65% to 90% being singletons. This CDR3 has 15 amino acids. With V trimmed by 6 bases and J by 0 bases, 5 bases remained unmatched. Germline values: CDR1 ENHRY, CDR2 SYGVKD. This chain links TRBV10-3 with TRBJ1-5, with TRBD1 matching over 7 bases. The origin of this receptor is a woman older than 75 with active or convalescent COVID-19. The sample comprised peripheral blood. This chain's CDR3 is CAIRGDSNSNQPQHF. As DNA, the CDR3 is TGTGCCATCAGGGGGGACAGCAATAGCAATCAGCCCCAGCATTTT.